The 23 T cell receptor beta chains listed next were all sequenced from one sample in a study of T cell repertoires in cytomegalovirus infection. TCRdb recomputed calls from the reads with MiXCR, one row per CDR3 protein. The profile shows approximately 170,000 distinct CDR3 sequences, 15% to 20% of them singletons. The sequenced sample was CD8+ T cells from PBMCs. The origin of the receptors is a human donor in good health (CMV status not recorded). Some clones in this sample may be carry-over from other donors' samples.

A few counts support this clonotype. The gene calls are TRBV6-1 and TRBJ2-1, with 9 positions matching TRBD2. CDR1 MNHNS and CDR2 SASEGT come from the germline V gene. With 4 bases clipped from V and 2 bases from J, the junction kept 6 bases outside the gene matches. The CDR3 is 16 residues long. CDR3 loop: CASSVTSGIPYNEQFF. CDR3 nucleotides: TGTGCCAGCAGTGTGACTAGCGGCATTCCCTACAATGAGCAGTTCTTC.

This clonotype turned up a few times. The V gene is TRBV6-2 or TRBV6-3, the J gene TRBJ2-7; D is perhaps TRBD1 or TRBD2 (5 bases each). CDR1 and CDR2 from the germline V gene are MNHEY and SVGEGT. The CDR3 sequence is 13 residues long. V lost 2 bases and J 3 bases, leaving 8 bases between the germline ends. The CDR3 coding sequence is TGTGCCAGCAGTTACAAGGGGAGCTACGAGCAGTACTTC. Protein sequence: CASSYKGSYEQYF.

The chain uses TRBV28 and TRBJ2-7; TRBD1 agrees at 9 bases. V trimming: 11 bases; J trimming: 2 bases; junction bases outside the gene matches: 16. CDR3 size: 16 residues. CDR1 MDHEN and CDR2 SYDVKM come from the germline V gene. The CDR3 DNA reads TGTGCCCCGGGAAGGGACAGGGCTTGGGATACCTACGAGCAGTACTTC. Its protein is CAPGRDRAWDTYEQYF.

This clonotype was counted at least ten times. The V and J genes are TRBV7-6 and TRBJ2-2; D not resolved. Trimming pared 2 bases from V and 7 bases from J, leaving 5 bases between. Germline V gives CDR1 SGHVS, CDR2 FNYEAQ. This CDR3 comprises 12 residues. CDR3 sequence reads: CASSLTVGELFF. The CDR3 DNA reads TGTGCCAGCAGCTTAACGGTCGGGGAGCTGTTTTTT.

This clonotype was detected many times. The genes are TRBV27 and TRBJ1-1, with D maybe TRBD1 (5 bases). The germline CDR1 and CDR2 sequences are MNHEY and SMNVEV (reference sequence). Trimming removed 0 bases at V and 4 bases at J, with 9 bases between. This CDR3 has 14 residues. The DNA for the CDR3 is TGTGCCAGCAGTTTATCTGGGGGGAGCACTGAAGCTTTCTTT. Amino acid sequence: CASSLSGGSTEAFF.

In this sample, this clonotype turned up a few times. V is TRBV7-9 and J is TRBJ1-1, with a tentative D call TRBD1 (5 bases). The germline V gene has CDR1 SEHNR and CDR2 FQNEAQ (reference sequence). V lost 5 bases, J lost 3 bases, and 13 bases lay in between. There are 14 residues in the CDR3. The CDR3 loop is CASSTGPHDTEAFF. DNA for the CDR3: TGTGCCAGCAGCACAGGACCCCACGACACTGAAGCTTTCTTT.

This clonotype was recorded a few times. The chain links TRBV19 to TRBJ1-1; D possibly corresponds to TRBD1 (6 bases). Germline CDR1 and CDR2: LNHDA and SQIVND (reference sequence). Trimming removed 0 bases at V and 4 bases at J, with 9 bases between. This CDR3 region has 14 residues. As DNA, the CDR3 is TGTGCCAGTAGTATAGAGACAGGAGGCACTGAAGCTTTCTTT. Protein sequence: CASSIETGGTEAFF.

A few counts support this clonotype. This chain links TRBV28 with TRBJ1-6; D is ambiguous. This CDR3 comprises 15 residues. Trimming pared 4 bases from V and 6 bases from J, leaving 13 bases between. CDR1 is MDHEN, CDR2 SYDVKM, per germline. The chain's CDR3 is CASSSVSLVNSPLHF. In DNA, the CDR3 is TGTGCCAGCAGTTCGGTCAGCTTAGTTAATTCACCCCTCCACTTT. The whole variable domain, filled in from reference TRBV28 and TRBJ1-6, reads DVKVTQSSRYLVKRTGEKVFLECVQDMDHENMFWYRQDPGLGLRLIYFSYDVKMKEKGDIPEGYSVSREKKERFSLILESASTNQTSMYLCASSSVSLVNSPLHFGNGTRLTVT.

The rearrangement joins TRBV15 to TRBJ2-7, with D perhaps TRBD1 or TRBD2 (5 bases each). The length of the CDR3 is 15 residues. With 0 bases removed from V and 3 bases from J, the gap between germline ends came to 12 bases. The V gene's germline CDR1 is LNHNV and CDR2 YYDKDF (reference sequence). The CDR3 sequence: CATSRDRGTHYEQYF. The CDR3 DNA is TGTGCCACCAGCAGAGATCGAGGGACCCACTACGAGCAGTACTTC.

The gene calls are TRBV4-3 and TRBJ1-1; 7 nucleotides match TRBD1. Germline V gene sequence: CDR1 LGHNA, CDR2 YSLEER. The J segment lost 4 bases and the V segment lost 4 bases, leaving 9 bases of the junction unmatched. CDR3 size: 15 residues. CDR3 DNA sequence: TGCGCCAGCAGCCCCCAGACAGGGAGTGTCACTGAAGCTTTCTTT. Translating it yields CASSPQTGSVTEAFF.

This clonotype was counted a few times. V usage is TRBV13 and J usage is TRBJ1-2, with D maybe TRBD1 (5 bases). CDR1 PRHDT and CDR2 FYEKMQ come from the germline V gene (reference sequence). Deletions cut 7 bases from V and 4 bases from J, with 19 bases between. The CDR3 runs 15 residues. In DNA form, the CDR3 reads TGTGCCAGCAAGCTTAGAAGGGGCTGGGGCTATGGCTACACCTTC. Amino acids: CASKLRRGWGYGYTF.

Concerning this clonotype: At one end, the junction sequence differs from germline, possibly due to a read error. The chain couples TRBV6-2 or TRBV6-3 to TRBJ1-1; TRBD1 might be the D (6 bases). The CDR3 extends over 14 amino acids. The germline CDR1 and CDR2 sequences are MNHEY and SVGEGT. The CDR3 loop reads CARSYSGAGPEAFF. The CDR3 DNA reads TGTGCCCGCAGTTACTCGGGGGCAGGGCCTGAAGCTTTCTTT.

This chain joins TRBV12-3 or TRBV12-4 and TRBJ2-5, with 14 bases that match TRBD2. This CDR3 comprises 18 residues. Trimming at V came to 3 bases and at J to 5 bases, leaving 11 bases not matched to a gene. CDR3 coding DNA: TGTGCCAGCAGTTTCGGGAAAGGGACTAGCGGGAGTATGGAGACCCAGTACTTC. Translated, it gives CASSFGKGTSGSMETQYF.

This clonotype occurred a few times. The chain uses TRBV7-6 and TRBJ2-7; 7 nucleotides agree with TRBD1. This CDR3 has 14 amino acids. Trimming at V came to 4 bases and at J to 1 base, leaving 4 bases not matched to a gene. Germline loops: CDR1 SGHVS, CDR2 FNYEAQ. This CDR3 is CASSSRQGSYEQYF. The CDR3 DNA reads TGTGCCAGCAGCTCCAGACAGGGATCCTACGAGCAGTACTTC.

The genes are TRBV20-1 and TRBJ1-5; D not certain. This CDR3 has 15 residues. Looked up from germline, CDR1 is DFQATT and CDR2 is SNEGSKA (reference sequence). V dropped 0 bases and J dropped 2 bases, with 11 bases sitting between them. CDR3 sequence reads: CSARDLGDGNQPQHF. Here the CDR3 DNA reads TGCAGTGCTAGAGATCTAGGAGATGGCAATCAGCCCCAGCATTTT.

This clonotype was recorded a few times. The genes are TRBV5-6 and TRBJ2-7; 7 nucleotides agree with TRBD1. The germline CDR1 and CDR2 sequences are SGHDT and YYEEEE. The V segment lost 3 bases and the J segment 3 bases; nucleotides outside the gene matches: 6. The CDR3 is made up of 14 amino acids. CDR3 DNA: TGTGCCAGCAGCTACGGAAGGGGGCTCTACGAGCAGTACTTC. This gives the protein CASSYGRGLYEQYF.

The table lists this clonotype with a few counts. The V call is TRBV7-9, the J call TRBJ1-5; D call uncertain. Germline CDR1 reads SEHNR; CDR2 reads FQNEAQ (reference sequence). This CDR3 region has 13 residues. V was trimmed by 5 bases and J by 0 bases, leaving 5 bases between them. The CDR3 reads CASSGLSNQPQHF. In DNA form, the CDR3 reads TGTGCCAGCAGCGGACTTAGCAATCAGCCCCAGCATTTT. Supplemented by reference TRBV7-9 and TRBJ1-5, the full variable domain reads DTGVSQNPRHKITKRGQNVTFRCDPISEHNRLYWYRQTLGQGPEFLTYFQNEAQLEKSRLLSDRFSAERPKGSFSTLEIQRTEQGDSAMYLCASSGLSNQPQHFGDGTRLSIL.

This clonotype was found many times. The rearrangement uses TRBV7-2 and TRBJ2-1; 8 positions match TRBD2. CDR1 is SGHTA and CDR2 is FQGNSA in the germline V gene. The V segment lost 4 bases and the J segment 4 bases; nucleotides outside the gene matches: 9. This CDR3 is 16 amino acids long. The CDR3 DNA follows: TGTGCCAGCAGCTCGGGGCCTAGCGGGCCTTACAATGAGCAGTTCTTC. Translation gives CASSSGPSGPYNEQFF.

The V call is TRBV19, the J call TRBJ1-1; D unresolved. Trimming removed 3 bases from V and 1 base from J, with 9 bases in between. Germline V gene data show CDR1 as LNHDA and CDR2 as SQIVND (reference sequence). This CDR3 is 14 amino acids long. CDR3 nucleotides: TGTGCCAGTAGTATCTTTGTTGAGAACACTGAAGCTTTCTTT. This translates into CASSIFVENTEAFF.

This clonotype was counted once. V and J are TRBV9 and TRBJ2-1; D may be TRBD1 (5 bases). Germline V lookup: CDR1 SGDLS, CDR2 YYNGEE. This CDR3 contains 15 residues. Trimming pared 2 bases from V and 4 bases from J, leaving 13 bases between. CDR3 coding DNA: TGTGCCAGCAGCGTTGGGCAGGGCCAGTACAATGAGCAGTTCTTC. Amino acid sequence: CASSVGQGQYNEQFF.

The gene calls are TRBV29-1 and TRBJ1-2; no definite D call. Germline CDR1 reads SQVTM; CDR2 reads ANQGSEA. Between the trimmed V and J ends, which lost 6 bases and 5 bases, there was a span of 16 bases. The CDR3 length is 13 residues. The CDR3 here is CSVRLPETYGYTF. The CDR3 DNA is TGCAGCGTCAGACTACCAGAGACTTATGGCTACACCTTC. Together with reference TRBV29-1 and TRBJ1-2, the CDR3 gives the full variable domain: SAVISQKPSRDICQRGTSLTIQCQVDSQVTMMFWYRQQPGQSLTLIATANQGSEATYESGFVIDKFPISRPNLTFSTLTVSNMSPEDSSIYLCSVRLPETYGYTFGSGTRLTVV.

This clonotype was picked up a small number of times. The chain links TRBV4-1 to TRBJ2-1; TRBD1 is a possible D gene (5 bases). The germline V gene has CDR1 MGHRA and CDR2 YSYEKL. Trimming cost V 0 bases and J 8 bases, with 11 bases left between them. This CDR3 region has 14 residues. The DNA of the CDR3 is TGCGCCAGCAGCCAAGATTGGCAGGGCTATGAGCAGTTCTTC. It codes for CASSQDWQGYEQFF.

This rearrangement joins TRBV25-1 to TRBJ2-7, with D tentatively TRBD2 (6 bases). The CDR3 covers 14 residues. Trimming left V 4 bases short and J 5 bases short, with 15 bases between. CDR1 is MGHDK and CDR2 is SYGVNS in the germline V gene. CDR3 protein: CASSGLLWGDEQYF. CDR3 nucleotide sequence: TGTGCCAGCAGTGGGCTATTATGGGGGGACGAGCAGTACTTC.